This T cell receptor beta chain was captured by sequencing in a study of T cell repertoires in cytomegalovirus infection. Germline CDR1 MDHEN, CDR2 SYDVKM. V lost 3 bases, J lost 5 bases, and 17 bases lay in between. The CDR3 consists of 16 residues. Remarks on this clonotype: Its antigen is undetermined.

One entry per CDR3 protein results from TCRdb running MiXCR on the reads. The data show fewer than 1,000,000 distinct CDR3 sequences, approximately 31% seen once. The sequence derives from a human donor in good health (CMV status not recorded). Some clones in this sample may be carry-over from other donors' samples. The rearrangement uses TRBV28 and TRBJ2-1; D perhaps matches TRBD2 (5 bases). The sample was cultured CD8+ T cells from PBMCs, taken from culture after CMV antigen stimulation. The CDR3 DNA sequence: TGTGCCAGCAGTTTTTTGCGGGCCACGATGAACAATGAGCAGTTCTTC. Amino acid sequence: CASSFLRATMNNEQFF.